The entry below gives a single TCR beta chain sequence along with its context. The antigen is undetermined. The method was immunoSEQ multiplex PCR; TCRdb's version includes in-frame clones alone and lacks a portion of them. This sample has about 110,000 clones, with approximately 96% found just once. Germline CDR1 and CDR2: LNHNV and YYDKDF (reference sequence). The ends were cut back, 5 bases at V and 6 bases at J, with 16 bases in the middle. The CDR3 totals 15 residues. The data are from a study of cytomegalovirus exposure and HLA in healthy donors. For the study at large: The roughly 120 validation repertoires, a later analysis reported, used the same platform as the roughly 710 first-cohort repertoires.

Points from the study as a whole: The tendency of first-cohort TCR clusters to co-occur in the 110 or so validation repertoires emerged from a later analysis. Rare sequences made up most TCRs, while some public TCRs were found in many donors. The authors enumerated around 150 TCR beta chains as linked to cytomegalovirus.

Source material: PBMCs. This TCR was sampled from a woman under 30 in good health and CMV-seronegative. The chain has TRBV15 and TRBJ2-2; tentative D call: TRBD2 (5 bases). The CDR3 bases are TGTGCCACCAGCCCCGGCGACCCCGGGGCCGGGGAGCTGTTTTTT. This translates into CATSPGDPGAGELFF.